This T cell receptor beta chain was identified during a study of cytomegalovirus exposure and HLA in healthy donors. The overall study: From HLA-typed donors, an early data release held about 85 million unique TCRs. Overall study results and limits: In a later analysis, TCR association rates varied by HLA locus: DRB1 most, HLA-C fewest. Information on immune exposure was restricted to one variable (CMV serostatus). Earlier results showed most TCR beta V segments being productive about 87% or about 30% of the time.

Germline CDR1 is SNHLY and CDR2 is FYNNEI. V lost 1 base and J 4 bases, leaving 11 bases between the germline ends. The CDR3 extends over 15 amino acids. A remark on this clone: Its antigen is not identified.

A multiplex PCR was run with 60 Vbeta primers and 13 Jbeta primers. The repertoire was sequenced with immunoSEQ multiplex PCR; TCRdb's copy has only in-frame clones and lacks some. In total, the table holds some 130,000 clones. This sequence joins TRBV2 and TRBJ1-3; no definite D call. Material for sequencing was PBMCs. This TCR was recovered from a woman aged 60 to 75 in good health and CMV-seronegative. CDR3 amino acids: CASSEERGWGNTIYF. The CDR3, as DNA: TGTGCCAGCAGTGAAGAGCGGGGTTGGGGAAACACCATATATTTT.